This passage covers 2 T cell receptor beta chains from one sample sequenced in a study of regulatory T cells in long-lasting Graves disease. Building the TCR beta libraries relied on iRepertoire HTBI primers, and CDR3 regions underwent Arm-PCR. TCRdb re-called the multiplex PCR reads through MiXCR, storing one row per CDR3 protein. The sample carries about 430,000 distinct CDR3 sequences, 15% recorded once. Time point noted: newly diagnosed GD, antithyroid drugs for less than 3 months. With RNA extracted from PBMCs as input, the TCR library was made. These data also formed part of another study, on T cells in Graves' hyperthyroidism and ophthalmopathy.

This sample comprised peripheral blood mononuclear cells (PBMCs), obtained at new diagnosis, from a patient treated with antithyroid drugs. These receptors all stem from a woman aged 40 to 50 with Graves disease.

This clonotype was counted ten times or more. The rearrangement links TRBV28 to TRBJ1-1; no reliable D call. Per the germline V gene, CDR1 is MDHEN and CDR2 is SYDVKM. The CDR3 spans 11 residues. V lost 11 bases, J lost 6 bases, and 13 bases lay in between. DNA of the CDR3: TGTGCCTCCCGGGGTCTCGCTGAAGCTTTCTTT. Its protein is CASRGLAEAFF.

This clonotype was observed a few times. The V and J genes are TRBV12-3 or TRBV12-4 and TRBJ1-5; D gene unclear. This CDR3 region has 12 residues. V was pared by 3 bases and J by 4 bases, with 4 bases between. The CDR3 spells CASSLTNQPQHF. Here the CDR3 DNA reads TGTGCCAGCAGTTTGACAAATCAGCCCCAGCATTTT.